The next 9 T cell receptor beta chains were all read from a single sample in a study of CD8+ T cells in alopecia areata. cDNA prepared by RNA extraction and subsequent reverse transcription served as the template for sequencing. Assay used: immunoSEQ multiplex PCR; TCRdb lists only in-frame clones, some missing. The sample holds 200,000 or so clones, about three fifths seen once. The treatment denotes: oral pan-JAK inhibitor, 5-10 mg twice daily. The input for sequencing was CD4+ T cells sorted from blood, taken at week 24, from a patient treated with tofacitinib. The receptors come from a human donor with alopecia areata.

The genes are TRBV29-1 and TRBJ2-7, with TRBD1 as a possible D gene (6 bases). From germline, CDR1 is SQVTM and CDR2 ANQGSEA. This CDR3 has 11 residues. Trimming removed 6 bases at V and 7 bases at J, with 13 bases between. The CDR3 here is CSVTDSWEQYF. As DNA, the CDR3 is TGCAGCGTGACGGACAGCTGGGAGCAGTACTTC.

The chain combines TRBV29-1 with TRBJ2-3; 7 bases are a match to TRBD1. Trimming cost V 6 bases and J 2 bases; bases outside gene matches: 11. Germline CDR1 and CDR2: SQVTM and ANQGSEA. The CDR3 sequence is 15 residues long. The CDR3 DNA follows: TGCAGCGTAATACAGGGGACCCAATCCACAGATACGCAGTATTTT. Translating it yields CSVIQGTQSTDTQYF.

In its sample, this clone was seen a few times. This chain uses TRBV4-2 with TRBJ2-1; no firm D call. V lost 1 base and J 8 bases, leaving 12 bases between the germline ends. From germline, CDR1 is LGHNA and CDR2 YNFKEQ. The CDR3 has 14 amino acids. CDR3 protein: CASSQAARDHEQFF. In DNA form, the CDR3 reads TGTGCCAGCAGCCAAGCCGCTAGAGACCATGAGCAGTTCTTC.

V gene TRBV14 combines with J gene TRBJ2-2; TRBD1 agrees at 9 bases. Germline values: CDR1 SGHDN, CDR2 FVKESK. The CDR3 consists of 17 residues. The V and J ends lost 0 bases and 3 bases, in that order; junction bases with no gene match: 5. The DNA for the CDR3 is TGTGCCAGCAGCCAAGATCAAGGGACAGGGCACACCGGGGAGCTGTTTTTT. The encoded protein is CASSQDQGTGHTGELFF. Based on the CDR3 plus reference TRBV14 and TRBJ2-2, the full variable domain is EAGVTQFPSHSVIEKGQTVTLRCDPISGHDNLYWYRRVMGKEIKFLLHFVKESKQDESGMPNNRFLAERTGGTYSTLKVQPAELEDSGVYFCASSQDQGTGHTGELFFGEGSRLTVL.

V is TRBV29-1 and J is TRBJ2-5, with 13 nucleotides matching TRBD2. Germline assignment: CDR1 SQVTM and CDR2 ANQGSEA. V gave up 6 bases and J gave up 3 bases; unmatched junction bases: 7. The CDR3 is made up of 15 amino acids. Here the CDR3 reads CSVSPGLAGKETQYF. The CDR3 coding sequence is TGCAGCGTCAGCCCGGGACTAGCGGGGAAAGAGACCCAGTACTTC.

This clone was observed a handful of times. The CDR3 DNA reads as TGTGCCATCAGCTCCGGGACAGGGGCAGATACGCAGTATTTT. Protein: CAISSGTGADTQYF. The genes are TRBV10-3 and TRBJ2-3; 10 bases map to TRBD1. The V gene end was trimmed by 6 bases and the J gene end by 4 bases; junction bases not matched to a gene: 4. The CDR3 consists of 14 residues. Germline assignment: CDR1 ENHRY and CDR2 SYGVKD.

This clone has more than one count but fewer than ten. The chain uses TRBV4-1 and TRBJ2-7; no clear D. The V end was cut by 2 bases, the J end by 0 bases, with 11 bases between. The germline V gene encodes CDR1 MGHRA and CDR2 YSYEKL. The CDR3 is 15 residues long. This chain's CDR3 is CASSQTLTASYEQYF. The CDR3 coding sequence is TGCGCCAGCAGCCAAACGTTAACAGCCTCCTACGAGCAGTACTTC.

V is TRBV27 and J is TRBJ2-4; TRBD2 agrees at 7 bases. Germline CDR1 MNHEY, CDR2 SMNVEV (reference sequence). The CDR3 contains 15 residues. The ends lost 9 bases at V and 5 bases at J; junction bases unmatched: 13. The CDR3 nucleotides are TGTGCCAGTAGGGAGATCTCTAGCGGACAAAACATTCAGTACTTC. It translates to CASREISSGQNIQYF.

The chain employs TRBV2 and TRBJ1-2; D may be TRBD1 (5 bases). In germline, CDR1 is SNHLY, CDR2 FYNNEI. Trimming pared 3 bases from V and 4 bases from J, leaving 18 bases between. The CDR3 runs 16 residues. CDR3 protein: CASSEFRVGGIYGYTF. CDR3 nucleotide sequence: TGTGCCAGCAGTGAGTTCCGAGTCGGGGGGATCTATGGCTACACCTTC. Drawing the rest from reference TRBV2 and TRBJ1-2, the complete variable domain is EPEVTQTPSHQVTQMGQEVILRCVPISNHLYFYWYRQILGQKVEFLVSFYNNEISEKSEIFDDQFSVERPDGSNFTLKIRSTKLEDSAMYFCASSEFRVGGIYGYTFGSGTRLTVV.